What follows are 6 T cell receptor beta chains derived from one specimen sequenced in a study of blood T cell repertoires in COVID-19. Here immunoSEQ multiplex PCR was the method, and the copy in TCRdb shows in-frame clones only, minus some. The top ten clones hold 18% of a sample with around 78,000 clones, more than 75% of them seen once. Sequenced input: peripheral blood. The origin of the receptors is a human donor in a cohort sampled during active COVID-19.

This clone was found a few times. The chain has TRBV3-1 (or the pseudogene TRBV3-2) and TRBJ2-7, with 9 bases that match TRBD2. The V gene end was trimmed by 1 base and the J gene end by 4 bases; junction bases not matched to a gene: 11. Per germline, CDR1 LGHDT and CDR2 YNNKEL (reference sequence). The CDR3 spans 17 residues. The CDR3 region has the DNA TGTGCCAGCAGCCAAGGCCTCGGCGGGGGGGCCGGGTACGAGCAGTACTTC. It is translated as CASSQGLGGGAGYEQYF.

The rearrangement uses TRBV4-2 and TRBJ1-1, with D uncertain. Trimming removed 1 base from V and 7 bases from J, with 7 bases in between. The CDR3 extends over 12 amino acids. Looked up from germline, CDR1 is LGHNA and CDR2 is YNFKEQ. DNA for the CDR3: TGTGCCAGCAGCCAAGGACGGGTTGAAGCTTTCTTT. Amino acids: CASSQGRVEAFF.

The rearrangement joins TRBV4-3 to TRBJ1-5, with D perhaps matching TRBD1 (5 bases). CDR1 is LGHNA, CDR2 YSLEER, per germline. The V gene lost 4 bases and the J gene lost 8 bases, with 15 bases spanning the gap. The CDR3 loop spans 14 amino acids. The CDR3 bases are TGCGCCAGCAGCCCGGGACTGGGACGGGAGCCCCAGCATTTT. It codes for CASSPGLGREPQHF.

This clone was seen a handful of times. Germline is not matched at one junction end, which may reflect a read error. The chain combines TRBV5-1 with TRBJ1-1, with 7 nucleotides matching TRBD1. Germline CDR1 and CDR2: SGHRS and YFSETQ. The CDR3 has 14 residues. The CDR3 spells CASGTDVMNAEAFF. The CDR3 DNA reads as TGCGCCAGCGGGACAGACGTTATGAACGCTGAAGCTTTCTTT.

The gene calls are TRBV5-4 and TRBJ1-2; possible D gene TRBD1, 5 bases. Germline V gene lookup returns CDR1 SGHNT and CDR2 YYREEE (reference sequence). CDR3 size: 14 residues. Trimming left V 0 bases short and J 0 bases short, with 6 bases between. The CDR3 DNA sequence: TGTGCCAGCAGCTTGGCAGGGCCTAACTATGGCTACACCTTC. This translates into CASSLAGPNYGYTF.

The chain has TRBV6-4 and TRBJ1-6; tentatively, D is TRBD1 (5 bases). V lost 2 bases and J 7 bases, leaving 9 bases between the germline ends. The V gene's germline CDR1 is MRHNA and CDR2 SNTAGT. CDR3 length equals 14 residues. For the CDR3, the DNA is TGTGCCAGCAGTGACGACAGTCGAAATTCACCCCTCCACTTT. It yields the protein CASSDDSRNSPLHF.